The 2 T cell receptor beta chains below all came from one sample that was sequenced in a study of T-cell reconstitution after alpha-beta-depleted transplantation in children. Unique molecular identifiers were incorporated when the TCRbeta library was constructed. TCRdb re-analysed the PCR reads in MiXCR, keeping a single row per CDR3 protein. The sample comprises 700,000 to 950,000 distinct CDR3 sequences, around 17% of which are singletons, and about 5% rests with the top ten. The sequencing used PBMCs, mostly from graft donor cells, collected 360 days after TCRalphabeta/CD19-depleted stem cell transplant. The origin of the receptors is a male patient younger than 18 who had a stem cell transplant for acute lymphoblastic leukemia, so the T cells may come from the graft donor.

This clonotype was observed at least ten times. The chain uses TRBV29-1 and TRBJ2-3; D is perhaps TRBD2 (6 bases). CDR3 length equals 13 residues. From germline, CDR1 is SQVTM and CDR2 ANQGSEA. CDR3 nucleotide sequence: TGCAGTGGTTGGGAAGATGCGGGAAATACGCAGTATTTT. This encodes CSGWEDAGNTQYF.

This chain connects TRBV20-1 to TRBJ2-7, with 7 bases aligning to TRBD2. The CDR3 extends over 14 amino acids. Germline loops: CDR1 DFQATT, CDR2 SNEGSKA (reference sequence). V trimming: 6 bases; J trimming: 1 base; junction bases outside the gene matches: 9. This CDR3 reads CSAGGRTESYEQYF. The CDR3 nucleotides are TGCAGTGCCGGGGGGAGGACGGAATCCTACGAGCAGTACTTC.